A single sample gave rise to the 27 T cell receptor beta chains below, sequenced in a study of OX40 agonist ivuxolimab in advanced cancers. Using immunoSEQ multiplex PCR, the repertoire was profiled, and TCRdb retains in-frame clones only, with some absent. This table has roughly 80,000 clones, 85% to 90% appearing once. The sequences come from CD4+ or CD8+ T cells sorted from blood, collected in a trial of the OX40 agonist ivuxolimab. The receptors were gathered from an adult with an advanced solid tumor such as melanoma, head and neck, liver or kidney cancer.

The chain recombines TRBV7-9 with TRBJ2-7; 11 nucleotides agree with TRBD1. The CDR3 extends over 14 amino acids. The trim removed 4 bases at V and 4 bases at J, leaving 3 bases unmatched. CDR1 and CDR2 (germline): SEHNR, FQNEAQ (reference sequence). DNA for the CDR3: TGTGCCAGCAGCTCGGACAGGGGGCCTTACGAGCAGTACTTC. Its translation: CASSSDRGPYEQYF.

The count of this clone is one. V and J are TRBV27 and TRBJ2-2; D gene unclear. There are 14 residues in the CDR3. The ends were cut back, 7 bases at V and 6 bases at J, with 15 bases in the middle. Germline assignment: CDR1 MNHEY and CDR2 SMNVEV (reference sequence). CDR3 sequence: CASINLHGAGELFF. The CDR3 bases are TGTGCCAGCATAAACCTCCACGGAGCCGGGGAGCTGTTTTTT.

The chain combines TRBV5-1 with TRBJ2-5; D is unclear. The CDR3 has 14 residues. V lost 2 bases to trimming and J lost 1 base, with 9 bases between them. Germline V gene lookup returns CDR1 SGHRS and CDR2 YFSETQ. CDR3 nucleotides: TGCGCCAGCAGCTTCTCACCAGCCCAAGAGACCCAGTACTTC. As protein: CASSFSPAQETQYF.

Here the CDR3 DNA reads TGTGCCAGCAGCCACTGGATGGGGACCCAGTACTTC. Encoded protein: CASSHWMGTQYF. The rearrangement links TRBV7-8 to TRBJ2-5; no clear D. Trimming pared 5 bases from V and 7 bases from J, leaving 11 bases between. CDR1 is SGHVS and CDR2 is FQNEAQ in the germline V gene. The length of the CDR3 is 12 residues.

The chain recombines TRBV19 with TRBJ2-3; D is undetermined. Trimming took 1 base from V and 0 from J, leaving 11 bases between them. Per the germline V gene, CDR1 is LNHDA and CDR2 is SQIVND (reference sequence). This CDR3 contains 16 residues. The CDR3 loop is CASSIVDSLSTDTQYF. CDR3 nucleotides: TGTGCCAGTAGTATAGTGGATAGCTTGAGCACAGATACGCAGTATTTT.

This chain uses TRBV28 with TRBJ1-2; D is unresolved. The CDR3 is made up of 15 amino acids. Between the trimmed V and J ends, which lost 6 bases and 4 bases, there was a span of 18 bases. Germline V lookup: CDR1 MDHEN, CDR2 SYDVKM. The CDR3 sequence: CASSPATLETYGYTF. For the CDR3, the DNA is TGTGCCAGCAGCCCTGCGACCCTAGAAACCTATGGCTACACCTTC.

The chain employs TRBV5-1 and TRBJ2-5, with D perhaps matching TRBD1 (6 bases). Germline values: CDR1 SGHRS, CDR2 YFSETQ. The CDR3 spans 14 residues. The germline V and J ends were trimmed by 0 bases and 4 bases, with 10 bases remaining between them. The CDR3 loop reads CASSLGTDLETQYF. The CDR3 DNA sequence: TGCGCCAGCAGCTTGGGGACAGATCTAGAGACCCAGTACTTC.

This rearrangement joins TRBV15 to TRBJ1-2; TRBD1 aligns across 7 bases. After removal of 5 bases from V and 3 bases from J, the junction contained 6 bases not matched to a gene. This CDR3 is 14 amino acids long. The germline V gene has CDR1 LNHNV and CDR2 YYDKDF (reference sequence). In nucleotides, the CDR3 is TGTGCCACCAGCTGGGGTGACAGGGACTATGGCTACACCTTC. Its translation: CATSWGDRDYGYTF.

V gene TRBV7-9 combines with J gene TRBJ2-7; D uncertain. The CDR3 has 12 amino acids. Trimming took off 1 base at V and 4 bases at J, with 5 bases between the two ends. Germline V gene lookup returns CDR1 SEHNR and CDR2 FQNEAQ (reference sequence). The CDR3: CASSLVWYEQYF. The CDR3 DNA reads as TGTGCCAGCAGCTTAGTCTGGTACGAGCAGTACTTC. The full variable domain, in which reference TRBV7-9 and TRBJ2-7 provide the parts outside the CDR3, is DTGVSQNPRHKITKRGQNVTFRCDPISEHNRLYWYRQTLGQGPEFLTYFQNEAQLEKSRLLSDRFSAERPKGSFSTLEIQRTEQGDSAMYLCASSLVWYEQYFGPGTRLTVT.

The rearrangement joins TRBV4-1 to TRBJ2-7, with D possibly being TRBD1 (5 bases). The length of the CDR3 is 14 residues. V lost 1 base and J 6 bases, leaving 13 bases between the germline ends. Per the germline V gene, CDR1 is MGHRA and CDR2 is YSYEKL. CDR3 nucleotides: TGCGCCAGCAGCCAAGCCAGGGTTCGGAGCGAGCAGTACTTC. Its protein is CASSQARVRSEQYF.

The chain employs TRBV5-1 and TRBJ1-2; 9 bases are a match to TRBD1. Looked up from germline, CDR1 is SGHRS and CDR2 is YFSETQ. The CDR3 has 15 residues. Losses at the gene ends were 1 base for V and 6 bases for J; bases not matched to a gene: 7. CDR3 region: CASSLRGTGSDGYTF. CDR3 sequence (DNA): TGCGCCAGCAGCTTGAGAGGGACAGGGTCTGATGGCTACACCTTC.

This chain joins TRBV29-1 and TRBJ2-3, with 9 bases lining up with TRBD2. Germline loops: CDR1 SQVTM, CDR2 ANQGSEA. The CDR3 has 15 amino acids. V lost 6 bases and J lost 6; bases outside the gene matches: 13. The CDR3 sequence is CSVRGSTSGGDTQYF. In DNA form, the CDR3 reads TGCAGCGTGAGGGGGTCGACTAGCGGAGGGGATACGCAGTATTTT.

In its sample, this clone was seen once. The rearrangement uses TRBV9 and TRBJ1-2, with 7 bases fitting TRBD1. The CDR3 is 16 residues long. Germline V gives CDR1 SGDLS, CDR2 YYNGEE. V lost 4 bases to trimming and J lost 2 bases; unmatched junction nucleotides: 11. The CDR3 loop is CASSSSGGRGNYGYTF. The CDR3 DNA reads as TGTGCCAGCAGCTCCTCGGGCGGCAGGGGGAACTATGGCTACACCTTC. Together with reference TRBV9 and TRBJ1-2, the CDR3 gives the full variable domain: DSGVTQTPKHLITATGQRVTLRCSPRSGDLSVYWYQQSLDQGLQFLIQYYNGEERAKGNILERFSAQQFPDLHSELNLSSLELGDSALYFCASSSSGGRGNYGYTFGSGTRLTVV.

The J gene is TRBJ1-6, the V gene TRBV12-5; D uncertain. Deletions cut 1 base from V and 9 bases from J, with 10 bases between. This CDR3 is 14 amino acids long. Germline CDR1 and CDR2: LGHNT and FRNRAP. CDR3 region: CASGLGALSSPLHF. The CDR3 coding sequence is TGTGCTAGTGGTTTGGGGGCTCTAAGTTCACCCCTCCACTTT.

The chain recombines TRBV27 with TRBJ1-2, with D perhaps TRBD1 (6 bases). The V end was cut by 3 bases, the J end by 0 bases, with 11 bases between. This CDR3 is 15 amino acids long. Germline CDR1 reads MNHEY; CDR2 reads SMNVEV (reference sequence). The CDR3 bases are TGTGCCAGCAGTTTCATAGGGGGGACTAACTATGGCTACACCTTC. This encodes CASSFIGGTNYGYTF.

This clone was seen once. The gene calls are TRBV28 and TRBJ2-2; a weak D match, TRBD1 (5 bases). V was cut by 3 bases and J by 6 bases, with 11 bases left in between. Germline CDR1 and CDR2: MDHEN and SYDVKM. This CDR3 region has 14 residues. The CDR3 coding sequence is TGTGCCAGCAGTTTGGCAGGGCAAGCCGGGGAGCTGTTTTTT. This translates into CASSLAGQAGELFF.

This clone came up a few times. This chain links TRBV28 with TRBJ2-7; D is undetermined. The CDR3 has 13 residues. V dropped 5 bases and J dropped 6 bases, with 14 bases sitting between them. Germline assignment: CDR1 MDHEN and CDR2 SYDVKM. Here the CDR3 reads CASSISAPGEQYF. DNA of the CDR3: TGTGCCAGCAGTATTTCTGCCCCTGGCGAGCAGTACTTC.

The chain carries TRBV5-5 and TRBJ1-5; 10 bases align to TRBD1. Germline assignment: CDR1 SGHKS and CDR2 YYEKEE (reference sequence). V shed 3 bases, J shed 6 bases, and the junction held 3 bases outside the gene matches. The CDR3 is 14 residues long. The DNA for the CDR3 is TGTGCCAGCAGCTCTGGACAGGGGGTTCAGCCCCAGCATTTT. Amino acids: CASSSGQGVQPQHF.

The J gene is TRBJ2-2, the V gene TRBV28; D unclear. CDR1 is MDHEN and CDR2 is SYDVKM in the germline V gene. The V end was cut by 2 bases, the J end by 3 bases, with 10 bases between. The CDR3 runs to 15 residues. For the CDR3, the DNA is TGTGCCAGCAGTTTAGGGCCTAGGGACACCGGGGAGCTGTTTTTT. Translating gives CASSLGPRDTGELFF.

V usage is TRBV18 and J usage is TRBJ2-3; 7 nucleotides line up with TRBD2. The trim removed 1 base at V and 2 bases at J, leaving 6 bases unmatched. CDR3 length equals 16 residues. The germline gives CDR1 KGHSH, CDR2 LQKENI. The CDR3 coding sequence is TGTGCCAGCTCACCACTAGCGGGTTTATCCACAGATACGCAGTATTTT. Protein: CASSPLAGLSTDTQYF.

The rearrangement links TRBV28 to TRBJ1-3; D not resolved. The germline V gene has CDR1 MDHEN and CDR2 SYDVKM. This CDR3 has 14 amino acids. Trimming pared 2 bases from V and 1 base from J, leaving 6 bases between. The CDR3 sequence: CASSLTISGNTIYF. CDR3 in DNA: TGTGCCAGCAGTTTAACTATTTCTGGAAACACCATATATTTT.

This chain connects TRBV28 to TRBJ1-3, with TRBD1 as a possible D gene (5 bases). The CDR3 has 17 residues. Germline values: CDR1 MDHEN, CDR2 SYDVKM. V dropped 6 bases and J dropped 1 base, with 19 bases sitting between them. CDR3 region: CASSQFGGFLSGNTIYF. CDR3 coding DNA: TGTGCCAGCAGCCAGTTTGGGGGGTTCCTTTCTGGAAACACCATATATTTT.

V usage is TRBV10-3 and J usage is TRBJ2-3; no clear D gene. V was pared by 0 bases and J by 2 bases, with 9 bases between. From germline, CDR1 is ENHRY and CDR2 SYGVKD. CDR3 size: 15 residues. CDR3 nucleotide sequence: TGTGCCATCAGTGAGTCTCGGGCAGCCACAGATACGCAGTATTTT. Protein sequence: CAISESRAATDTQYF.

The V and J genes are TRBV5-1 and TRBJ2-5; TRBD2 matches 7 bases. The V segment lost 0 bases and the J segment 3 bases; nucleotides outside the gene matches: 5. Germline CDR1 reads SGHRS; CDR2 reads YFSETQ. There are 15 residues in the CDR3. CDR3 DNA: TGCGCCAGCAGCTTGGTCCCTAGCGGCAAAGAGACCCAGTACTTC. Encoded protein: CASSLVPSGKETQYF.

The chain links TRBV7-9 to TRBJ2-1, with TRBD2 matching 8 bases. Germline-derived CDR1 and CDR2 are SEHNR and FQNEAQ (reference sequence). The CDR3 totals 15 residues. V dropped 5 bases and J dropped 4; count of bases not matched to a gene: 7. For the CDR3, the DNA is TGTGCCAGCAGCCGTCGACTAGCGACTTACAATGAGCAGTTCTTC. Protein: CASSRRLATYNEQFF. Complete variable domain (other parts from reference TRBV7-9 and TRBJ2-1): DTGVSQNPRHKITKRGQNVTFRCDPISEHNRLYWYRQTLGQGPEFLTYFQNEAQLEKSRLLSDRFSAERPKGSFSTLEIQRTEQGDSAMYLCASSRRLATYNEQFFGPGTRLTVL.

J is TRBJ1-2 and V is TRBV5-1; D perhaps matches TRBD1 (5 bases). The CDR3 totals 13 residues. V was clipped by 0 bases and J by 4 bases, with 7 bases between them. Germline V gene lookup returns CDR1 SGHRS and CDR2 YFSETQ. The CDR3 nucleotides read TGCGCCAGCAGCTTGGAAGGGGCCTATGGCTACACCTTC. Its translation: CASSLEGAYGYTF.

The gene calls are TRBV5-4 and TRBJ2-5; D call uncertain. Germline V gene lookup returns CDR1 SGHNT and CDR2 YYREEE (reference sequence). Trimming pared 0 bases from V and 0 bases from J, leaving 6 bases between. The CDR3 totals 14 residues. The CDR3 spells CASSLETHQETQYF. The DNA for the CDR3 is TGTGCCAGCAGCTTGGAAACGCACCAAGAGACCCAGTACTTC.